The text below deals with one T cell receptor (beta chain). The data stem from a study of blood T cell repertoires in COVID-19. Across the study: There were acute and convalescent COVID-19 samples, and they came from the United States, Italy and Spain.

How the authors handled the data: For nucleated cells, counts were estimated from reference gene primer amplification. Sequencing was performed with immunoSEQ multiplex PCR; in TCRdb, only in-frame clones are kept and a portion is missing. V, J and clone size are those of that table, while D and trimming were read from the DNA. The table lists about 90,000 clones, 89% of them singletons. Germline V gene lookup returns CDR1 SEHNR and CDR2 FQNEAQ (reference sequence). The length of the CDR3 is 17 residues. The ends lost 2 bases at V and 6 bases at J; junction bases unmatched: 12. The sequenced material came from peripheral blood. The clonotype originates from a man aged 50 to 59 with COVID-19, enrolled during active disease. The rearrangement joins TRBV7-9 to TRBJ2-3, with 9 bases aligning to TRBD2. Written as DNA, the CDR3 is TGTGCCAGCAGCTTACGGTTTGGCGCGGGGGGGCAGGATACGCAGTATTTT. Protein product: CASSLRFGAGGQDTQYF.